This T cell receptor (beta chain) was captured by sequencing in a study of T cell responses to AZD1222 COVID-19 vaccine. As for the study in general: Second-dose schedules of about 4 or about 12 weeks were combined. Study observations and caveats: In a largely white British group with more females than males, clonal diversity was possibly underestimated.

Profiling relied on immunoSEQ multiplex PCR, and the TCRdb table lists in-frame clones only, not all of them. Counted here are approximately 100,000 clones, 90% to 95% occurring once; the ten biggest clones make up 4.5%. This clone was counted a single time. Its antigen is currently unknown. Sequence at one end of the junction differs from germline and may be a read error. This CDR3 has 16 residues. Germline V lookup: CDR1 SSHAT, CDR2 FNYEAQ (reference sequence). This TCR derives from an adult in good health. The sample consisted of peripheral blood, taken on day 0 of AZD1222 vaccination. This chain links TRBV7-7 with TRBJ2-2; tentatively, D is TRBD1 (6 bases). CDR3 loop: CASSLGAQGNTGELFF. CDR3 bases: TGTGCTAGCAGCTTAGGTGCACAGGGGAACACCGGGGAGCTGTTTTTT.